This T cell receptor (beta chain) was obtained from a study of control samples from healthy donors and cancer patients. TCRdb's copy holds only in-frame clones and misses some; the assay was immunoSEQ multiplex PCR. The data hold about 140,000 clones, with roughly 89% observed a single time. Per germline, CDR1 MDHEN and CDR2 SYDVKM. V was shortened by 4 bases and J by 9 bases, with 9 bases between the two germline ends. The CDR3 has 11 amino acids. Sequencing was performed on blood. The chain links TRBV28 to TRBJ1-1, with D unclear. The receptor's source is a man aged 25-45 years in good health. The CDR3 DNA reads TGTGCCAGCAGTTCCCGCATAAAAGCTTTCTTT. This codes for CASSSRIKAFF.